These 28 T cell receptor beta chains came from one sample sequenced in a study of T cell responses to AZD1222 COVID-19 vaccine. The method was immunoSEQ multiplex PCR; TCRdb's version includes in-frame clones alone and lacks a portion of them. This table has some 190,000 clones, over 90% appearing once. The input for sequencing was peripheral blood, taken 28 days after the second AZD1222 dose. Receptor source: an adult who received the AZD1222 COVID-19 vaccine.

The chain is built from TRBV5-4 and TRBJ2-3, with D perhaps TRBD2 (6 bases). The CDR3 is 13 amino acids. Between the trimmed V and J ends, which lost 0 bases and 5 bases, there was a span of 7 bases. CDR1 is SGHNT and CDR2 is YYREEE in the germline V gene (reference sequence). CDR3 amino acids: CASSLAGGDTQYF. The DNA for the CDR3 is TGTGCCAGCAGCTTGGCCGGGGGAGATACGCAGTATTTT.

The DNA for the CDR3 is TGTGCCAGCAGCTTCGGAACTAGGGTATGGGAGCAGTACTTC. It encodes CASSFGTRVWEQYF. The chain joins TRBV7-9 to TRBJ2-7; the D gene is possibly TRBD2 (5 bases). V lost 3 bases and J 7 bases, leaving 16 bases between the germline ends. Germline V lookup: CDR1 SEHNR, CDR2 FQNEAQ (reference sequence). This CDR3 is 14 amino acids long.

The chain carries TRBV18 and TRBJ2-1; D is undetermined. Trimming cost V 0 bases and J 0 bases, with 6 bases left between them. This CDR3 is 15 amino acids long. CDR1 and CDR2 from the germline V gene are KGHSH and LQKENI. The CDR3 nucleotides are TGTGCCAGCTCACCACCCGCGAGCTCCTACAATGAGCAGTTCTTC. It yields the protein CASSPPASSYNEQFF.

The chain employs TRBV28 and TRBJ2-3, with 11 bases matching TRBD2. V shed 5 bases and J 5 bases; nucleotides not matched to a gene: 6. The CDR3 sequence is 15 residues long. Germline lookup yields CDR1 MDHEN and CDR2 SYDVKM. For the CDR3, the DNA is TGTGCCAGCAGTCTGACTAGCGGGATGAGAGATACGCAGTATTTT. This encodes CASSLTSGMRDTQYF.

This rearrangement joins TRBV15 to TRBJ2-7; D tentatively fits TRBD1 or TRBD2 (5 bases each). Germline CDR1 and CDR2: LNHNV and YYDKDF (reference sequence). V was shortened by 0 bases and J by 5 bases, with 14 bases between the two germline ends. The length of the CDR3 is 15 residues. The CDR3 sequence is CATSRDPNMGDEQYF. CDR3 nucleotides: TGTGCCACCAGCAGAGATCCGAATATGGGGGACGAGCAGTACTTC.

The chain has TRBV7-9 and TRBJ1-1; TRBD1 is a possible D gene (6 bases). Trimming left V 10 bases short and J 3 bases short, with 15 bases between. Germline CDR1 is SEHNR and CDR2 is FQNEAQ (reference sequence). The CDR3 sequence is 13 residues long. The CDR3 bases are TGTGCCACGACCCTGGACAGCTACACTGAAGCTTTCTTT. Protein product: CATTLDSYTEAFF. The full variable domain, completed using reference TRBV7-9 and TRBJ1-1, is DTGVSQNPRHKITKRGQNVTFRCDPISEHNRLYWYRQTLGQGPEFLTYFQNEAQLEKSRLLSDRFSAERPKGSFSTLEIQRTEQGDSAMYLCATTLDSYTEAFFGQGTRLTVV.

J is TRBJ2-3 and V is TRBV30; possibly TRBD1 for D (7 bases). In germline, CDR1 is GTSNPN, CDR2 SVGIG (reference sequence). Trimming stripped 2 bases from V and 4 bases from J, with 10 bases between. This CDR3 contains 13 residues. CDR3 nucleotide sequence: TGTGCCTGGAGTCAGGGGGGCGCAGATACGCAGTATTTT. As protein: CAWSQGGADTQYF.

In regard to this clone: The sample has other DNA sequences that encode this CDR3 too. CDR3 nucleotide sequence: TGTGCCAGTAGTATAGGCTCCGAGCAGTACTTC. It translates to CASSIGSEQYF. The rearrangement joins TRBV19 to TRBJ2-7; no definite D call. Germline CDR1 reads LNHDA; CDR2 reads SQIVND (reference sequence). V lost 1 base and J 6 bases, leaving 4 bases between the germline ends. The CDR3 is 11 amino acids.

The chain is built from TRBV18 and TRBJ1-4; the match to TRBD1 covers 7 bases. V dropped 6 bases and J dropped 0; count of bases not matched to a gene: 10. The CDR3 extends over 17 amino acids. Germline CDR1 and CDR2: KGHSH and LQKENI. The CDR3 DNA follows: TGTGCCAGCTCCCTAAAGGGACAGCTTGCAACTAATGAAAAACTGTTTTTT. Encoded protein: CASSLKGQLATNEKLFF.

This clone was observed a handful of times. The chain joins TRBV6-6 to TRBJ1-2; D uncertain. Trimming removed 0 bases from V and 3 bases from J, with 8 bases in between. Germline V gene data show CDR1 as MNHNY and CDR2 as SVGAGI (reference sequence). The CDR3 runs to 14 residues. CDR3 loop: CASSYSRADYGYTF. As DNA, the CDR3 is TGTGCCAGCAGTTACTCGAGGGCGGACTATGGCTACACCTTC.

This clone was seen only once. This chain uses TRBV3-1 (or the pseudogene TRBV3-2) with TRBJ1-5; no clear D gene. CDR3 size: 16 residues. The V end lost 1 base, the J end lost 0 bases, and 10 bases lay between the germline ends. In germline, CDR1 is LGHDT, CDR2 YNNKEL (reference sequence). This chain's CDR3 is CASSQGLPVSNQPQHF. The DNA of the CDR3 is TGTGCCAGCAGCCAAGGTCTACCTGTTAGCAATCAGCCCCAGCATTTT.

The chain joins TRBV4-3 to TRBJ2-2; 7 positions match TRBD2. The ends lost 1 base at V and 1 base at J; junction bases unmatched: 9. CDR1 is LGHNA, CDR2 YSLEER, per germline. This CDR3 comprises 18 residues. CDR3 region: CASSQGIGSGLNTGELFF. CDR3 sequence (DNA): TGCGCCAGCAGCCAAGGAATCGGTAGCGGGCTGAACACCGGGGAGCTGTTTTTT.

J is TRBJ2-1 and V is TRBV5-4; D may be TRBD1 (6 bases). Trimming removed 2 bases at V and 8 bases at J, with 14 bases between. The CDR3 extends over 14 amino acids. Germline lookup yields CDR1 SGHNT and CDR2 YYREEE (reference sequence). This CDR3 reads CASSFYAGAHEQFF. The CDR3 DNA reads TGTGCCAGCAGCTTCTATGCAGGGGCTCATGAGCAGTTCTTC.

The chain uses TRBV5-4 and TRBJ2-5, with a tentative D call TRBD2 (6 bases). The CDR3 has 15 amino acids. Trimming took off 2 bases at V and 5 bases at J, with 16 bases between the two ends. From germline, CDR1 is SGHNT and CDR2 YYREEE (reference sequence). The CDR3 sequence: CASSLKTWGEETQYF. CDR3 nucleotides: TGTGCCAGCAGCTTAAAAACCTGGGGGGAGGAGACCCAGTACTTC.

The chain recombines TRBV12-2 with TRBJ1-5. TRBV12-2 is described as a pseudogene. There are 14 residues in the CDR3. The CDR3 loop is CASPRGGMEQPQHF. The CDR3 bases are TGTGCAAGTCCCCGCGGTGGGATGGAGCAGCCCCAGCATTTT.

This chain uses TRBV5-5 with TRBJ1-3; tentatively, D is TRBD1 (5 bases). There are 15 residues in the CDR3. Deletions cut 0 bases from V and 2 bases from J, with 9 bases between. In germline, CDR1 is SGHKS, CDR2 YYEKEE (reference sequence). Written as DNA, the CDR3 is TGTGCCAGCAGCTTGGCACAGGTAGCTGGAAACACCATATATTTT. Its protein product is CASSLAQVAGNTIYF. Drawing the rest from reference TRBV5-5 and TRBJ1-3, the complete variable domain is DAGVTQSPTHLIKTRGQQVTLRCSPISGHKSVSWYQQVLGQGPQFIFQYYEKEERGRGNFPDRFSARQFPNYSSELNVNALLLGDSALYLCASSLAQVAGNTIYFGEGSWLTVV.

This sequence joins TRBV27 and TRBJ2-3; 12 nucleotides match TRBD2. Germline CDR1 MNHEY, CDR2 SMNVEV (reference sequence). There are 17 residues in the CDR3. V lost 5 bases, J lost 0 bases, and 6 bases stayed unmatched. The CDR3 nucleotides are TGTGCCAGCAGTCCCGCCGGACTAGCGGGAAGCACAGATACGCAGTATTTT. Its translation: CASSPAGLAGSTDTQYF.

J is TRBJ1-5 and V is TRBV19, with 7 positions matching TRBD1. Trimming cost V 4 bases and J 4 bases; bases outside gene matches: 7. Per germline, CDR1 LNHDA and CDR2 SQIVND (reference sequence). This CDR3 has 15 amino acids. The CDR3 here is CASSTTGIRNQPQHF. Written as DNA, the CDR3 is TGTGCCAGTAGTACGACAGGGATAAGAAATCAGCCCCAGCATTTT.

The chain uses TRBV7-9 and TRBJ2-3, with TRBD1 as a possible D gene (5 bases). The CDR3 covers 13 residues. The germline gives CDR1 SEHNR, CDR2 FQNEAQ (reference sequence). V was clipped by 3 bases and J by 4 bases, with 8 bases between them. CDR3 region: CASSFVGADTQYF. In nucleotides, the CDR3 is TGTGCCAGCAGCTTTGTAGGGGCAGATACGCAGTATTTT.

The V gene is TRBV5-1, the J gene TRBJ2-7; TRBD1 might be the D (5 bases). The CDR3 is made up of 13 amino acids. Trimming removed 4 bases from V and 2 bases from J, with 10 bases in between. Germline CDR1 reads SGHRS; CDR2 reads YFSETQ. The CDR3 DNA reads TGCGCCAGCAGCAGGGGCTGGCCCTACGAGCAGTACTTC. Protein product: CASSRGWPYEQYF.

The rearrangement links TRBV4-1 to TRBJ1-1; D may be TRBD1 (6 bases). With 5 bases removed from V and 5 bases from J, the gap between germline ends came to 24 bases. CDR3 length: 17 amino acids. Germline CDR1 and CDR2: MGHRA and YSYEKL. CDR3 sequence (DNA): TGCGCCAGCAGCTTATTATTTAACGGGGGCCGGGGGACTGAAGCTTTCTTT. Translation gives CASSLLFNGGRGTEAFF.

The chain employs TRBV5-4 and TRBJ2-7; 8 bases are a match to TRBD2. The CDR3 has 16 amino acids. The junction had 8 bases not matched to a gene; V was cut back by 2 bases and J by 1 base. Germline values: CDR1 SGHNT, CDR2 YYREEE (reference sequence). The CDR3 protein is CASSFPAGGLSYEQYF. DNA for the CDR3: TGTGCCAGCAGCTTCCCGGCGGGGGGCCTATCCTACGAGCAGTACTTC. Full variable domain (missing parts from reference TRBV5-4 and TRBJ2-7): ETGVTQSPTHLIKTRGQQVTLRCSSQSGHNTVSWYQQALGQGPQFIFQYYREEENGRGNFPPRFSGLQFPNYSSELNVNALELDDSALYLCASSFPAGGLSYEQYFGPGTRLTVT.

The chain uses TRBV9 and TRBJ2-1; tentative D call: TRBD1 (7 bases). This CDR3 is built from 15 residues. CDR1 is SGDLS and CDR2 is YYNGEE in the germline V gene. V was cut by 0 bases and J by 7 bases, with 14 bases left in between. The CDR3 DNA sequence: TGTGCCAGCAGCGTAGGCAGGGGGGCCTCTAATGAGCAGTTCTTC. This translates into CASSVGRGASNEQFF.

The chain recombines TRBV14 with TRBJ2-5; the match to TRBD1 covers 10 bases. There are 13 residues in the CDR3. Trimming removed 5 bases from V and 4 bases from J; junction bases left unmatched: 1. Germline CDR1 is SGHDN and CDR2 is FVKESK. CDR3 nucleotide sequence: TGTGCCAGCAGCGGACAGGGGGTAGAGACCCAGTACTTC. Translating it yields CASSGQGVETQYF.

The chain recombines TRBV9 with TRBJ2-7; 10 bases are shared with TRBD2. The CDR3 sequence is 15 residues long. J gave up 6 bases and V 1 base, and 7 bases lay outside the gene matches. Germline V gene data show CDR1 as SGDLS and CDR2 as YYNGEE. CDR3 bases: TGTGCCAGCAGCGTATTTAGCGGGGGGACCTCCGAGCAGTACTTC. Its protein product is CASSVFSGGTSEQYF.

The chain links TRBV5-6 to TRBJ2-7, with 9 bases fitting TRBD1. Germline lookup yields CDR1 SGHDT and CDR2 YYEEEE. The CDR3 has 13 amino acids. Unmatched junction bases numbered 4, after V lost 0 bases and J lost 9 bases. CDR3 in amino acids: CASSLGTGEAQYF. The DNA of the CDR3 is TGTGCCAGCAGCTTGGGGACAGGGGAAGCGCAGTACTTC.

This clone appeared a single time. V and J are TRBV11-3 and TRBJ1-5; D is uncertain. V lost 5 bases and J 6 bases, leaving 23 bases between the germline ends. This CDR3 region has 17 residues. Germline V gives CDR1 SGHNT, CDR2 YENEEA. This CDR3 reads CASSLNIGLGGRQPQHF. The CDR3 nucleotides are TGTGCCAGCAGCCTTAATATAGGTTTGGGTGGGCGTCAGCCCCAGCATTTT.

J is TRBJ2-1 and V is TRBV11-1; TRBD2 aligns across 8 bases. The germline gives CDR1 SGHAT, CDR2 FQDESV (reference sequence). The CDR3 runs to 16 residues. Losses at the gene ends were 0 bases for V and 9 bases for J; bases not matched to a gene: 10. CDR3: CASSLAAGGAVGEQFF. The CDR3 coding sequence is TGTGCCAGCAGCTTAGCAGCCGGGGGGGCCGTTGGTGAGCAGTTCTTC.